The 26 T cell receptor beta chains in this list originate from one sample, sequenced in a study of blood T cell repertoires in COVID-19. The method was immunoSEQ multiplex PCR; TCRdb's version includes in-frame clones alone and lacks a portion of them. The sample yields nearly 200,000 clones, approximately 84% seen once. Specimen: PBMCs or T cells enriched from blood (not recorded which). The receptors were gathered from a man between 40 and 49 years old who had recovered from COVID-19.

V gene TRBV9 combines with J gene TRBJ2-7; D perhaps matches TRBD1 (6 bases). This CDR3 comprises 13 residues. Germline V CDR1 and CDR2: SGDLS, YYNGEE. The V end lost 0 bases, the J end lost 9 bases, and 13 bases lay between the germline ends. The chain's CDR3 is CASSVEDSSRQYF. DNA of the CDR3: TGTGCCAGCAGCGTAGAGGACAGCTCTAGGCAGTACTTC. Using reference TRBV9 and TRBJ2-7 for the parts outside the CDR3, the full variable domain is DSGVTQTPKHLITATGQRVTLRCSPRSGDLSVYWYQQSLDQGLQFLIQYYNGEERAKGNILERFSAQQFPDLHSELNLSSLELGDSALYFCASSVEDSSRQYFGPGTRLTVT.

The chain is built from TRBV6-1 and TRBJ2-5; 7 positions agree with TRBD1. CDR3 length: 15 residues. Germline V gene data show CDR1 as MNHNS and CDR2 as SASEGT. V gave up 1 base and J gave up 9 bases; unmatched junction bases: 11. The CDR3 sequence: CASSEDETGSAAQYF. Here the CDR3 DNA reads TGTGCCAGCAGTGAAGATGAGACAGGGTCTGCGGCCCAGTACTTC.

The chain employs TRBV28 and TRBJ1-3, with 7 bases identical to TRBD1. The J segment lost 0 bases and the V segment lost 5 bases, leaving 7 bases of the junction unmatched. Per the germline V gene, CDR1 is MDHEN and CDR2 is SYDVKM. This CDR3 is 16 amino acids long. CDR3 residues: CASSLTGAISGNTIYF. CDR3 in DNA: TGTGCCAGCAGTCTAACAGGGGCGATCTCTGGAAACACCATATATTTT.

This chain connects TRBV6-5 to TRBJ2-2; tentatively, D is TRBD1 (7 bases). CDR1 is MNHEY, CDR2 SVGAGI, per germline. Trimming pared 6 bases from V and 6 bases from J, leaving 14 bases between. The CDR3 covers 14 residues. As DNA, the CDR3 is TGTGCCAGCAGCTACGACAGGGAGGCCGGGGAGCTGTTTTTT. Encoded protein: CASSYDREAGELFF.

The V gene is TRBV5-5, the J gene TRBJ1-2; D is uncertain. Germline lookup yields CDR1 SGHKS and CDR2 YYEKEE (reference sequence). V gave up 0 bases and J gave up 3 bases, with 9 bases separating them. The CDR3 runs to 14 residues. The CDR3 region has the DNA TGTGCCAGCAGCTTGGAAGTCACAGACTATGGCTACACCTTC. It translates to CASSLEVTDYGYTF.

This rearrangement joins TRBV18 to TRBJ1-1, with D possibly matching TRBD1 (5 bases). Trimming pared 8 bases from V and 0 bases from J, leaving 25 bases between. The CDR3 sequence is 18 residues long. Germline-derived CDR1 and CDR2 are KGHSH and LQKENI. CDR3 coding DNA: TGTGCCAGCCTACTAAAAGTAGGACAAGGATTTTTGAACACTGAAGCTTTCTTT. Amino acid sequence: CASLLKVGQGFLNTEAFF.

In DNA form, the CDR3 reads TGCGCCAGCAGTCAATCTCACAGACAAGAGACCCAGTACTTC. Residues: CASSQSHRQETQYF. V is TRBV23-1 and J is TRBJ2-5; D unclear. TRBV23-1 is an ORF for which the function is uncertain. This CDR3 has 14 residues. Trimming took 0 bases from V and 2 from J, leaving 7 bases between them.

This clone has a handful of counts. One end of the junction is discordant with germline, which a read error may explain. The rearrangement uses TRBV6-5 and TRBJ2-7; D possibly corresponds to TRBD1 (6 bases). The length of the CDR3 is 13 residues. Per germline, CDR1 MNHEY and CDR2 SVGAGI. The DNA for the CDR3 is TGTGCCAGCAGTCCCATGAGTGGGGGACACCCCTTCTTC. Its translation: CASSPMSGGHPFF.

The rearrangement links TRBV28 to TRBJ1-2; perhaps TRBD1 as D (6 bases). The V gene lost 3 bases and the J gene lost 4 bases, with 15 bases spanning the gap. The CDR3 runs to 15 residues. In germline, CDR1 is MDHEN, CDR2 SYDVKM. This chain's CDR3 is CASSFTSGAVYGYTF. CDR3 DNA sequence: TGTGCCAGCAGTTTCACGTCAGGGGCCGTCTATGGCTACACCTTC.

V and J are TRBV7-8 and TRBJ2-1; possible D gene TRBD2, 5 bases. This CDR3 is built from 15 residues. V was trimmed by 0 bases and J by 4 bases, leaving 10 bases between them. Looked up from germline, CDR1 is SGHVS and CDR2 is FQNEAQ. CDR3 sequence: CASSLAGSFYNEQFF. The CDR3 DNA sequence: TGTGCCAGCAGCTTAGCGGGGAGCTTTTACAATGAGCAGTTCTTC.

The V gene is TRBV5-6, the J gene TRBJ1-2, with D hard to call. Germline V gives CDR1 SGHDT, CDR2 YYEEEE. This CDR3 is built from 17 residues. With 4 bases removed from V and 4 bases from J, the gap between germline ends came to 23 bases. The CDR3 region has the DNA TGTGCCAGCAGCACCCCCCGGCTAGATACCCATTTCTATGGCTACACCTTC. It encodes CASSTPRLDTHFYGYTF.

The CDR3 DNA is TGTGCCAGCAGCCATACGGACAGGGACGAATGGGAAAAACTGTTTTTT. Protein sequence: CASSHTDRDEWEKLFF. This chain uses TRBV7-9 with TRBJ1-4, with 8 bases lining up with TRBD1. The length of the CDR3 is 16 residues. CDR1 SEHNR and CDR2 FQNEAQ come from the germline V gene (reference sequence). The J segment lost 8 bases and the V segment lost 5 bases, leaving 13 bases of the junction unmatched. The variable domain in full, with the rest retrieved from reference TRBV7-9 and TRBJ1-4, is DTGVSQNPRHKITKRGQNVTFRCDPISEHNRLYWYRQTLGQGPEFLTYFQNEAQLEKSRLLSDRFSAERPKGSFSTLEIQRTEQGDSAMYLCASSHTDRDEWEKLFFGSGTQLSVL.

The rearrangement joins TRBV12-5 to TRBJ1-4; 12 positions match TRBD1. The CDR3 has 19 amino acids. V trimming: 8 bases; J trimming: 4 bases; junction bases outside the gene matches: 17. Per the germline V gene, CDR1 is LGHNT and CDR2 is FRNRAP. CDR3: CASRSPSGTGGLGNEKLFF. The CDR3 nucleotides are TGTGCTAGTAGATCACCTTCCGGGACAGGGGGCCTGGGTAATGAAAAACTGTTTTTT.

V and J are TRBV5-6 and TRBJ1-1; D unresolved. With 0 bases removed from V and 1 base from J, the gap between germline ends came to 10 bases. Germline V gene data show CDR1 as SGHDT and CDR2 as YYEEEE. The CDR3 loop spans 15 amino acids. Here the CDR3 DNA reads TGTGCCAGCAGCTTGGCCGGGTCCTCGAACACTGAAGCTTTCTTT. Protein: CASSLAGSSNTEAFF.

V is TRBV5-1 and J is TRBJ2-5, with 8 bases aligning to TRBD1. Germline values: CDR1 SGHRS, CDR2 YFSETQ. V lost 0 bases and J lost 5; bases outside the gene matches: 9. This CDR3 comprises 16 residues. CDR3 DNA sequence: TGCGCCAGCAGCTTGGATGGGGTCAGGGGGCGGGAGACCCAGTACTTC. Its translation: CASSLDGVRGRETQYF.

This clone was counted between two and nine times. The V gene is TRBV3-1 (or the pseudogene TRBV3-2), the J gene TRBJ2-1; D perhaps matches TRBD2 (5 bases). CDR1 LGHDT and CDR2 YNNKEL come from the germline V gene (reference sequence). CDR3 size: 13 residues. Between the trimmed V and J ends, which lost 5 bases and 10 bases, there was a span of 15 bases. CDR3 coding DNA: TGTGCCAGCAGCACGGGCGGGTTTGGCGAGCAGTTCTTC. It specifies CASSTGGFGEQFF.

The chain couples TRBV2 to TRBJ1-5; D possibly corresponds to TRBD1 (6 bases). CDR1 and CDR2 (germline): SNHLY, FYNNEI. The CDR3 is 13 amino acids. V dropped 8 bases and J dropped 3 bases, with 11 bases sitting between them. CDR3 sequence: CASHREFNQPQHF. DNA for the CDR3: TGTGCCAGCCACAGGGAATTCAATCAGCCCCAGCATTTT. Using reference TRBV2 and TRBJ1-5 for the parts outside the CDR3, the full variable domain is EPEVTQTPSHQVTQMGQEVILRCVPISNHLYFYWYRQILGQKVEFLVSFYNNEISEKSEIFDDQFSVERPDGSNFTLKIRSTKLEDSAMYFCASHREFNQPQHFGDGTRLSIL.

The CDR3: CASSLPGPGGAFF. The CDR3 DNA follows: TGTGCCAGCAGCTTACCGGGTCCCGGGGGAGCTTTCTTT. The chain combines TRBV5-4 with TRBJ1-1, with D possibly matching TRBD1 (5 bases). The germline V gene has CDR1 SGHNT and CDR2 YYREEE (reference sequence). V was shortened by 2 bases and J by 10 bases, with 15 bases between the two germline ends. CDR3 length equals 13 residues.

CDR3 sequence (DNA): TGTGCCAGCAGCCCGACTCGTGCTAGCACAGATACGCAGTATTTT. Protein product: CASSPTRASTDTQYF. The V call is TRBV7-6, the J call TRBJ2-3; D unclear. Trimming left V 5 bases short and J 0 bases short, with 12 bases between. Germline V CDR1 and CDR2: SGHVS, FNYEAQ. The CDR3 loop spans 15 amino acids.

This clone turned up a few times. The CDR3 DNA is TGCGCCAGCAGCCAGGAAAGGGGGGGGGCTAAGAATGAGCAGTTCTTC. Protein product: CASSQERGGAKNEQFF. The chain carries TRBV4-1 and TRBJ2-1; the D gene is possibly TRBD2 (7 bases). V was shortened by 3 bases and J by 7 bases, with 19 bases between the two germline ends. CDR1 is MGHRA and CDR2 is YSYEKL in the germline V gene. The CDR3 has 16 amino acids.

The V and J genes are TRBV19 and TRBJ1-5, with D maybe TRBD1 (5 bases). The germline V gene encodes CDR1 LNHDA and CDR2 SQIVND (reference sequence). The CDR3 totals 13 residues. V was shortened by 5 bases and J by 6 bases, with 11 bases between the two germline ends. CDR3 loop: CASSAQGPQPQHF. The CDR3 DNA reads as TGTGCCAGTAGTGCTCAGGGTCCTCAGCCCCAGCATTTT.

The chain joins TRBV6-5 to TRBJ1-1; a weak D match, TRBD1 (6 bases). V was clipped by 4 bases and J by 5 bases, with 20 bases between them. CDR3 size: 16 residues. Germline CDR1 and CDR2: MNHEY and SVGAGI. CDR3 nucleotides: TGTGCCAGCAGTTTGGGTGTGGGGGCGAGGGTGACTGAAGCTTTCTTT. It encodes CASSLGVGARVTEAFF.

The chain recombines TRBV10-3 with TRBJ1-5, with TRBD1 as a possible D gene (5 bases). Germline V CDR1 and CDR2: ENHRY, SYGVKD. The CDR3 covers 16 residues. Trimming stripped 0 bases from V and 5 bases from J, with 14 bases between. CDR3 residues: CAISESWGGGYQPQHF. The CDR3 nucleotides are TGTGCCATCAGTGAGTCATGGGGGGGTGGGTATCAGCCCCAGCATTTT.

The chain joins TRBV27 to TRBJ1-6; 8 nucleotides align to TRBD1. This CDR3 comprises 16 residues. After removal of 6 bases from V and 6 bases from J, the junction contained 10 bases not matched to a gene. CDR1 is MNHEY and CDR2 is SMNVEV in the germline V gene (reference sequence). The DNA for the CDR3 is TGTGCCAGCAGACCCGGGACAGGTCAACGTAATTCACCCCTCCACTTT. Translation: CASRPGTGQRNSPLHF.

Many counts were recorded for this clone. The rearrangement joins TRBV7-9 to TRBJ1-1; the D is unclear. Trimming took 0 bases from V and 4 from J, leaving 6 bases between them. CDR1 is SEHNR and CDR2 is FQNEAQ in the germline V gene (reference sequence). This CDR3 is built from 13 residues. The CDR3 sequence: CASSLAVGTEAFF. In DNA, the CDR3 is TGTGCCAGCAGCTTAGCGGTCGGCACTGAAGCTTTCTTT. The complete variable domain, with remaining parts taken from reference TRBV7-9 and TRBJ1-1, reads DTGVSQNPRHKITKRGQNVTFRCDPISEHNRLYWYRQTLGQGPEFLTYFQNEAQLEKSRLLSDRFSAERPKGSFSTLEIQRTEQGDSAMYLCASSLAVGTEAFFGQGTRLTVV.

V usage is TRBV5-1 and J usage is TRBJ2-7; a possible D gene is TRBD1 (7 bases). CDR1 is SGHRS and CDR2 is YFSETQ in the germline V gene. CDR3 length: 15 residues. Trimming left V 2 bases short and J 6 bases short, with 18 bases between. The CDR3 here is CASSFPGATGSEQYF. The CDR3 DNA reads TGCGCCAGCAGCTTCCCGGGGGCGACAGGGTCCGAGCAGTACTTC.